The present TCR beta chain was sequenced within a study of blood T cells in healthy people across ages. Note on this clonotype: What it binds is not known.

A sample-barcoded 5' primer and a J-beta primer mix were used in a second PCR of roughly 7 to 11 cycles. TCRdb passed the 5' RACE reads through MiXCR, listing each CDR3 protein once. The sample includes some 700,000 distinct CDR3 sequences, 22% of them seen just once. Findings and limits, study-wide: Investigators treated diversity estimates from one million T cells as underestimates. Roughly linearly, TCR beta diversity per million T cells fell as age increased.

The receptor was isolated from a man in his 70s in good health. Specimen: blood.

The DNA of the CDR3 is TGCGCCAGCAGCGCCCAGGGAACAACTAATGAAAAACTGTTTTTT. Its translation: CASSAQGTTNEKLFF. The V and J genes are TRBV5-1 and TRBJ1-4, with D possibly being TRBD1 (5 bases). This CDR3 contains 15 residues. CDR1 is SGHRS and CDR2 is YFSETQ in the germline V gene. V was pared by 4 bases and J by 0 bases, with 10 bases between.